This paragraph covers one T cell receptor beta chain sequence. In the study's own analysis: Using reference gene primer amplification, nucleated cell counts were estimated. This table comes from immunoSEQ multiplex PCR, and its TCRdb copy is limited to in-frame clones, with some not included. The DNA was the basis for D and trimming; V, J and clone size are from that table. The table includes more than 65,000 clones, around 80% detected once. Germline loops: CDR1 SNHLY, CDR2 FYNNEI. The CDR3 has 14 amino acids. With 7 bases clipped from V and 2 bases from J, the junction kept 8 bases outside the gene matches. The sample belongs to a study of blood T cell repertoires in COVID-19. Study information: Samples representing acute and convalescent COVID-19 were sourced from the United States, Italy and Spain.

This chain links TRBV2 with TRBJ2-7; 7 nucleotides agree with TRBD1. The receptor was derived from a woman older than 75 with acute or convalescent COVID-19. Material: peripheral blood. This CDR3 reads CASTNWQGAYEQYF. The CDR3 DNA reads TGTGCCAGCACCAACTGGCAGGGGGCCTACGAGCAGTACTTC.